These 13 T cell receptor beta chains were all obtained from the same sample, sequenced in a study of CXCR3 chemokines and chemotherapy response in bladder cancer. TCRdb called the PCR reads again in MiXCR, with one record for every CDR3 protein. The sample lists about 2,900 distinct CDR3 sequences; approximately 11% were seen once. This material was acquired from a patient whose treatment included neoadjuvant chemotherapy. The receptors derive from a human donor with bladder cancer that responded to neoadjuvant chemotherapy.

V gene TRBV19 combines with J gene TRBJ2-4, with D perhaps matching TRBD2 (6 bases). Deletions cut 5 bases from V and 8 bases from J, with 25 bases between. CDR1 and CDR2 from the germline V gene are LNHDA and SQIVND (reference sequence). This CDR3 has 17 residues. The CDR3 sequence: CASSLDPGPGVGDIQYF. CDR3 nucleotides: TGTGCCAGTAGTCTGGACCCCGGACCGGGGGTGGGGGACATTCAGTACTTC.

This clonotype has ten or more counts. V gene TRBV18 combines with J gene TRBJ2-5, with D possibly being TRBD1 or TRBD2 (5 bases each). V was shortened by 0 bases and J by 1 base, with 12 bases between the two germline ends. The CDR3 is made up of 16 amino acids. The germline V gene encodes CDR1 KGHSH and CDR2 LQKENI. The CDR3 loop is CASSPPSGTPQETQYF. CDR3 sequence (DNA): TGTGCCAGCTCACCACCATCCGGGACCCCCCAAGAGACCCAGTACTTC.

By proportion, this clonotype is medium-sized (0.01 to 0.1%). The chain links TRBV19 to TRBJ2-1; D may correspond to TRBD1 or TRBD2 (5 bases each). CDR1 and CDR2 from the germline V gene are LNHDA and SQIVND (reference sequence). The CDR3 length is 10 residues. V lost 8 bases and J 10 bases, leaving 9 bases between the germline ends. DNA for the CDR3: TGTGCCAGTGGCTGGGGGGAGCAGTTCTTC. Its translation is CASGWGEQFF.

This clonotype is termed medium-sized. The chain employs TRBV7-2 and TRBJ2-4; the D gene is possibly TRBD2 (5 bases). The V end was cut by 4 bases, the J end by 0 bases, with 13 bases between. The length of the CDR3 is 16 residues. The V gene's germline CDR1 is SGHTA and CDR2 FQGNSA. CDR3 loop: CASSSSGVLAKNIQYF. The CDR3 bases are TGTGCCAGCAGCTCCTCCGGGGTCCTAGCCAAAAACATTCAGTACTTC.

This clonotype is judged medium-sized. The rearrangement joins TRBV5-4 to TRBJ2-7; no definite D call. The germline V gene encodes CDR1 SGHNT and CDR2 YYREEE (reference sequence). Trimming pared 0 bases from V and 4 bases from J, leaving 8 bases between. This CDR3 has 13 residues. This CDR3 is CASSLGAPYEQYF. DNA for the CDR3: TGTGCCAGCAGCTTGGGGGCCCCTTACGAGCAGTACTTC.

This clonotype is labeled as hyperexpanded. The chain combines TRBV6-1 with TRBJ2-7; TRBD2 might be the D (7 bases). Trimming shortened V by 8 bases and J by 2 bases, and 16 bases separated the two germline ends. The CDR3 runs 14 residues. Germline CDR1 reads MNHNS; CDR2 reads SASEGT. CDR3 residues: CASGGAGAPYEQYF. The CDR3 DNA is TGTGCCAGCGGGGGGGCGGGGGCCCCCTACGAGCAGTACTTC.

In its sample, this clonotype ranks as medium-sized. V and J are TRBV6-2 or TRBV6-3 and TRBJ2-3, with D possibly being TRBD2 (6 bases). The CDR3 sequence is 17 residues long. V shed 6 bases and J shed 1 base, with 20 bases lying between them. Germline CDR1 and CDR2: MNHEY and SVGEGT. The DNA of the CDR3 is TGTGCCAGCAGCCCACGTAGGGACTGGGATCGCACAGATACGCAGTATTTT. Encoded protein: CASSPRRDWDRTDTQYF.

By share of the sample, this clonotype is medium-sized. The CDR3 sequence: CASSDSGRAVHTQYF. DNA of the CDR3: TGTGCCAGCAGTGATAGCGGGAGGGCCGTGCATACGCAGTATTTT. The rearrangement links TRBV6-1 to TRBJ2-3; 11 positions agree with TRBD2. The CDR3 sequence is 15 residues long. Germline-derived CDR1 and CDR2 are MNHNS and SASEGT. V was pared by 3 bases and J by 7 bases, with 6 bases of the junction left unmatched.

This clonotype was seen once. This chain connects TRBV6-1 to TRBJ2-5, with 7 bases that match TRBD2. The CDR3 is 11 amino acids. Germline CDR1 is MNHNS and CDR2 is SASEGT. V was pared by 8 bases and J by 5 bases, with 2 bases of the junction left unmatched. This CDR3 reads CASGGEETQYF. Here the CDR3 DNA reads TGTGCCAGCGGGGGGGAGGAGACCCAGTACTTC.

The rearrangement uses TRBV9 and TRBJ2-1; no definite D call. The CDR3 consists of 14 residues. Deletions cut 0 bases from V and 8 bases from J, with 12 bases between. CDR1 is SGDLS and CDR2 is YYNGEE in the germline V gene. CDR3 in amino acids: CASSVAPGSYEQFF. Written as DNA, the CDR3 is TGTGCCAGCAGCGTAGCCCCCGGGTCATATGAGCAGTTCTTC.

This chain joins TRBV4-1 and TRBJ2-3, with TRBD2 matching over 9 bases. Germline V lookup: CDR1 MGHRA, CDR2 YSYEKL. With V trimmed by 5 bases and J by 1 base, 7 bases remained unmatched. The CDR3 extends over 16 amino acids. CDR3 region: CASSFAGGAGTDTQYF. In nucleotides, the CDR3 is TGCGCCAGCAGCTTCGCGGGGGGGGCGGGCACAGATACGCAGTATTTT.

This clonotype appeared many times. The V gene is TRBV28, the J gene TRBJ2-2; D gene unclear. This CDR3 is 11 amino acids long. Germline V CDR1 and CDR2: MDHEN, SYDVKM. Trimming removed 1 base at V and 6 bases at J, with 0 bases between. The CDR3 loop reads CASSLSGELFF. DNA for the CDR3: TGTGCCAGCAGTTTATCCGGGGAGCTGTTTTTT.

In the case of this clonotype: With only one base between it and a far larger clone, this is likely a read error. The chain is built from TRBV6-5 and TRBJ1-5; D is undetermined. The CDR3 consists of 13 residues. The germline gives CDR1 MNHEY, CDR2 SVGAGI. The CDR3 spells CASSPVSDQPQLF. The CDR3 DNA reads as TGTGCCAGCAGCCCCGTGTCAGATCAGCCCCAGCTTTTT.